This T cell receptor beta chain appears in the sequencing data of a study of T cell responses to AZD1222 COVID-19 vaccine. General study results and limits: Donors were largely white British and mainly female; clonal diversity was possibly underestimated. Two AZD1222 doses significantly raised spike-specific TCR breadth and depth over controls. All repertoire sampling was performed exclusively after the peak T cell response.

Per the germline V gene, CDR1 is SGHRS and CDR2 is YFSETQ. V lost 5 bases and J lost 4; bases outside the gene matches: 8. The CDR3 spans 15 residues. The table came from immunoSEQ multiplex PCR; TCRdb's copy has only in-frame clones and leaves some out. This sample yields about 120,000 clones, of which about nine tenths are seen a single time; 4.4% belongs to the top ten. As concerns this clone: What it recognizes is unknown.

This sequence originates from an adult in good health. The sequenced sample was peripheral blood, obtained on day 0 of AZD1222 vaccination. V and J are TRBV5-1 and TRBJ2-1; 8 positions agree with TRBD1. CDR3 amino acids: CASSTDRAIYNEQFF. The CDR3, as DNA: TGCGCCAGCAGTACGGACAGGGCCATTTACAATGAGCAGTTCTTC.